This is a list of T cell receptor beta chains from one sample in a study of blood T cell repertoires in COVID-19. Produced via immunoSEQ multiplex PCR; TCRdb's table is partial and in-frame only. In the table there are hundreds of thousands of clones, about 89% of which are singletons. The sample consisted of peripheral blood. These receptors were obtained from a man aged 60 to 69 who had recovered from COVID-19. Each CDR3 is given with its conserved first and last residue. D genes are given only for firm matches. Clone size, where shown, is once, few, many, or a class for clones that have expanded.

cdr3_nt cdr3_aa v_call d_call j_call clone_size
TGTGCCAGCAGTTTAGGGACTAGCGGGCCGTCGGGCGAGCAGTACTTC CASSLGTSGPSGEQYF TRBV6-5 TRBD2 TRBJ2-7 once
TGTGCCAGCAGCGCCTCCGGGACAGGGGACTCACCCCTCCACTTT CASSASGTGDSPLHF TRBV9 TRBD1 TRBJ1-6 few
TGTGCCAGCAGCCCCGGACAGGGAACAAGCAATCAGCCCCAGCATTTT CASSPGQGTSNQPQHF TRBV6-6 TRBD1 TRBJ1-5 -
TGTGCCAGCAGCTTAATCGACAGGGGGCATTCACCCCTCCACTTT CASSLIDRGHSPLHF TRBV5-4 TRBD1 TRBJ1-6 once
TGTGCCAGCAGTTACAGGGTACAGGGGGCCTACGAGCAGTACTTC CASSYRVQGAYEQYF TRBV6-5 TRBD1 TRBJ2-7 -
TGTGCCAGCGCGGACAGCCTTTACGAGCAGTACTTC CASADSLYEQYF TRBV6-5 - TRBJ2-7 -
TGCGCCAGCAACGTACAGGGGGCAACTAATGAAAAACTGTTTTTT CASNVQGATNEKLFF TRBV5-1 TRBD1 TRBJ1-4 -
TGTGCCAGCAGTCCCCCTCTGGAGGTAACGGAGGGAAACACCATATATTTT CASSPPLEVTEGNTIYF TRBV27 - TRBJ1-3 -
TGTGCCAGCCGCCCGATCGTGACAGACCAAGGCGAGCAGTACTTC CASRPIVTDQGEQYF TRBV19 - TRBJ2-7 -
TGTGCCAGCTCGCCCCGGGGAGGGACGGGGCAGCCCCAGCATTTT CASSPRGGTGQPQHF TRBV18 - TRBJ1-5 -
TGTGCCAGCAGCTTAGTACTAGCCACAGATACGCAGTATTTT CASSLVLATDTQYF TRBV7-2 - TRBJ2-3 -
TGTGCCAGCAGCTTCCCCGGACAGGGCGGCTATGGCTACACCTTC CASSFPGQGGYGYTF TRBV5-4 TRBD1 TRBJ1-2 -
TGCGCCAGCAGCTTGTCTTTTAGCGGGGGGCTTAGAGAGCAGTTCTTC CASSLSFSGGLREQFF TRBV5-1 TRBD2 TRBJ2-1 -
TGTGCCAGCTCATCCAACCAGGGGACAGGGGTGAATGAGCAGTTCTTC CASSSNQGTGVNEQFF TRBV18 TRBD1 TRBJ2-1 -
TGTGCCAGCAGTCGGGACAGGGGCTTCCACGAGCAGTACTTC CASSRDRGFHEQYF TRBV11-2 TRBD1 TRBJ2-7 -
TGTGCCAGCTCACCGGGACAGGGGAATGGCTACACCTTC CASSPGQGNGYTF TRBV18 TRBD1 TRBJ1-2 -